In this sample, the clone carrying this T cell receptor beta chain turned up many times. No antigen is known for it. This CDR3 is built from 15 residues. Germline V gene lookup returns CDR1 LGHNA and CDR2 YSLEER. V was clipped by 1 base and J by 3 bases, with 9 bases between them. The data were obtained in a study of T cells after yellow fever vaccination. Overall study findings and caveats: Sorted repertoires could include abundant contaminating clonotypes from bulk cells. A minor fraction of clonotypes spanned both CD4 and CD8 compartments. Most clones from primary vaccination were detected again post-booster (96% CD4, approximately 90% CD8).

Template switching with 5'RACE generated the TCR cDNA and added a universal primer site and UMIs. TCRdb re-analysed the 5' RACE reads in MiXCR, keeping a single row per CDR3 protein. The data show approximately 600,000 distinct CDR3 sequences, roughly an eighth seen once. The receptor comes from a man in his thirties or forties who received the YFV17D yellow fever vaccine. Sequences were derived from PBMCs, sampled on the day of the yellow fever booster vaccination. The J gene is TRBJ2-2, the V gene TRBV4-3; D unresolved. CDR3 coding DNA: TGCGCCAGCAGCCAAGTAGGGCCAGACACCGGGGAGCTGTTTTTT. This encodes CASSQVGPDTGELFF.